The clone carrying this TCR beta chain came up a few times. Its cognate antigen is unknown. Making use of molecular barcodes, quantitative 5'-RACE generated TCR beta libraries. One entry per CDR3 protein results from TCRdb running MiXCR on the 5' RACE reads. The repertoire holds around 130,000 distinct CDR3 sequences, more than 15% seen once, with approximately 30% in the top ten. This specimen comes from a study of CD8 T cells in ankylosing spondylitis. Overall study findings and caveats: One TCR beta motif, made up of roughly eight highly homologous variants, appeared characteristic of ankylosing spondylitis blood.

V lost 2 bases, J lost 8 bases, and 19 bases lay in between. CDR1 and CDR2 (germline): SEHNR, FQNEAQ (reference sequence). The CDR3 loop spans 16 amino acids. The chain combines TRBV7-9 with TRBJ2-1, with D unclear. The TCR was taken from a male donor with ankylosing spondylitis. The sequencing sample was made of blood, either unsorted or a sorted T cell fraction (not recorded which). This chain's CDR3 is CASSLSAGLGSYEQFF. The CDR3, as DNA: TGTGCCAGCAGCTTAAGTGCTGGGCTCGGGTCCTATGAGCAGTTCTTC.